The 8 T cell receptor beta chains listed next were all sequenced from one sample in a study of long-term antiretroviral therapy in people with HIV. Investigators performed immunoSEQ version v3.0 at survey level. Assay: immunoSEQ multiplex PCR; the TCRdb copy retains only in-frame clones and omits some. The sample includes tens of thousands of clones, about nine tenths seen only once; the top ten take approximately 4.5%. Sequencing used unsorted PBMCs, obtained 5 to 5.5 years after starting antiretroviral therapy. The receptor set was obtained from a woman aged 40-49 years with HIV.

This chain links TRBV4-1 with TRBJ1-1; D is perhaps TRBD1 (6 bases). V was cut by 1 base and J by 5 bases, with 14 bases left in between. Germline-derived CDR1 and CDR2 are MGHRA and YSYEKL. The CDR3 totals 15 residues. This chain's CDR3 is CASSQGPQGNTEAFF. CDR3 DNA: TGCGCCAGCAGCCAAGGACCTCAGGGGAATACTGAAGCTTTCTTT.

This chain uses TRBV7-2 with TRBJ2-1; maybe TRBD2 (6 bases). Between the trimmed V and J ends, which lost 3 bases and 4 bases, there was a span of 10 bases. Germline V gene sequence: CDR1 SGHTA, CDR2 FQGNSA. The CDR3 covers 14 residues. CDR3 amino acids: CASSLVGTYNEQFF. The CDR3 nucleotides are TGTGCCAGCAGCTTGGTGGGGACTTACAATGAGCAGTTCTTC.

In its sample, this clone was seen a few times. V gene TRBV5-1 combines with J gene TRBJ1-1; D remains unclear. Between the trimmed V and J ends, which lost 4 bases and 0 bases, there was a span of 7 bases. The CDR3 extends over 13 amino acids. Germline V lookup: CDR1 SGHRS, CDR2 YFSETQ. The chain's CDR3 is CASSADLNTEAFF. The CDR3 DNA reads TGCGCCAGCAGCGCTGATTTGAACACTGAAGCTTTCTTT.

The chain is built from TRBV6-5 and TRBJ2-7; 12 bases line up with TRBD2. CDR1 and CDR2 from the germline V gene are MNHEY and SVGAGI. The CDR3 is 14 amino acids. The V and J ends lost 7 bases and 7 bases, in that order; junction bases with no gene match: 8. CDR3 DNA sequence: TGTGCCAGCACCCGACTAGCGGGAGAGGGTGAGCAGTACTTC. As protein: CASTRLAGEGEQYF.

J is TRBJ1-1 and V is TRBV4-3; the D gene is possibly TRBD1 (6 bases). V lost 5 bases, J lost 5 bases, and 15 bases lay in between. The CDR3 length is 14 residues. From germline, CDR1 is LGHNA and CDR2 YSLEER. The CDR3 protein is CASSEDSLLTEAFF. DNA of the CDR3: TGCGCCAGCAGCGAGGACAGCCTCCTTACTGAAGCTTTCTTT.

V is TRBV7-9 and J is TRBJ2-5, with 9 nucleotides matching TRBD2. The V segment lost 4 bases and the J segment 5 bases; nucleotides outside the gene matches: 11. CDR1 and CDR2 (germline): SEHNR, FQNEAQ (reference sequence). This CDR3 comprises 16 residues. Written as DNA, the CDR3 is TGTGCCAGCAGCTCGAATGGCGGGGGGGCCGACGAGACCCAGTACTTC. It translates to CASSSNGGGADETQYF.

The CDR3 DNA is TGTGCCATCAAAAGCCCCTACAATGAGCAGTTCTTC. It translates to CAIKSPYNEQFF. The chain recombines TRBV10-3 with TRBJ2-1; D is unclear. Germline V gives CDR1 ENHRY, CDR2 SYGVKD. This CDR3 is 12 amino acids long. The germline V and J ends were trimmed by 7 bases and 2 bases, with 6 bases remaining between them.

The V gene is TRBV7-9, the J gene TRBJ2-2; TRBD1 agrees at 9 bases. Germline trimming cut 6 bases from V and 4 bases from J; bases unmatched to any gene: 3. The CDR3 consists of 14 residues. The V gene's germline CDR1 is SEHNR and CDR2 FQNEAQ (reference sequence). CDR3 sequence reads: CASSRDRATGELFF. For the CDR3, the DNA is TGTGCCAGCAGTCGGGACAGGGCCACCGGGGAGCTGTTTTTT. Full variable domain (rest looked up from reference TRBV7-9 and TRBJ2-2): DTGVSQNPRHKITKRGQNVTFRCDPISEHNRLYWYRQTLGQGPEFLTYFQNEAQLEKSRLLSDRFSAERPKGSFSTLEIQRTEQGDSAMYLCASSRDRATGELFFGEGSRLTVL.